The present T cell receptor beta chain was sequenced within a study of response to subunit inactivated influenza vaccine. Study-level results: There was a suggestion from the authors that each seasonal influenza vaccination recruits few new T cells.

Each CDR3 protein gets one entry after TCRdb re-called the RT-PCR reads with MiXCR. Found here are about 310,000 distinct CDR3 sequences, about 20% of them singletons; the top ten hold under 13%. A remark on this clonotype: No antigen is known for it.

CDR3 length: 15 residues. CDR1 and CDR2 from the germline V gene are MNHEY and SMNVEV (reference sequence). The V segment lost 5 bases and the J segment 9 bases; nucleotides outside the gene matches: 10. The TCR was taken from a man between 50 and 69 years old who received an inactivated influenza vaccine. This sample comprised PBMCs from blood, obtained approximately 20 months after vaccination. The chain combines TRBV27 with TRBJ1-6; 7 positions match TRBD1. The CDR3 here is CASSTDRVAGSPLHF. The CDR3 bases are TGTGCCAGCAGTACAGACAGGGTGGCGGGTTCACCCCTCCACTTT.